This T cell receptor beta chain was observed in a study of PD-L1 blockade in urothelial cancer. Study in general: Patients' histories included 0 to 3 prior chemotherapy regimens. The median T cell count in blood samples was 140,000 to 150,000.

The assay was immunoSEQ multiplex PCR, and TCRdb's table has in-frame clones only and misses some. The sample yields about 82,000 clones, roughly 87% seen once. Material: PBMCs, obtained around atezolizumab (anti-PD-L1) treatment. This TCR was recovered from a man between 70 and 80 years old with urothelial cancer.

CDR3 nucleotides: TGTGCCAGCAGCTACCTTGGACTAGCGGGAGGGCCAGATACGCAGTATTTT. It translates to CASSYLGLAGGPDTQYF. The rearrangement uses TRBV5-5 and TRBJ2-3; 15 bases align to TRBD2. The length of the CDR3 is 17 residues. Germline V gives CDR1 SGHKS, CDR2 YYEKEE (reference sequence). J lost 4 bases, V lost 3 bases, and 6 bases had no gene match.